This record concerns one T cell receptor beta chain sequence. Its antigen remains unidentified. Base-call qualities are not available, and no considerably larger clone is one nucleotide away. The immunoSEQ Assay, a bias-controlled multiplex PCR, was used to amplify TCRbeta CDR3 regions from genomic DNA. Per the original workflow: Within the assay, amplification of reference gene primers was used to estimate how many nucleated cells each sample contained. Sequence reads were collapsed and filtered to measure the absolute abundance of every unique TCRbeta CDR3 rearrangement. Productive Simpson clonality was computed per sample as the square root of Simpson's diversity index over productive rearrangements. TCRdb's version of the immuneACCESS table is confined to in-frame rearrangements and falls short of the full clone set. An unresolved V gene accounts for under half of the shortfall where checked; the remainder is of unknown origin. V and J calls and clone size are as listed in that table; D and trimming were resolved from the DNA. The sample yields around 370,000 clones; 80% to 90% were counted once. The leading ten clones occupy about 6% of the sample.

This entry comes from a study of blood T cell repertoires in COVID-19 (dated by TCRdb to 2020 to 2022). With respect to the entire study: Samples covering the acute and convalescent phases of COVID-19 were provided by collaborators in the United States, Italy and Spain. The prospective study material was composed of cDNA or gDNA derived from T cells, B-cell-depleted T cells, or PBMCs. Subjects who had been exposed to COVID-19, were actively infected with it, or had recovered from it provided the deeply sampled blood TCRbeta repertoires that made up the dataset. The repertoires were released in a freely available public database intended as a resource for research on the immune response to SARS-CoV-2. Samples were obtained from the ongoing ImmuneRACE study (first 160 participants) and from about 1,300 subjects provided by 6 global collaborators. A de-identified subject ID, COVID-19 status, age in years and sex were almost always included in the sample metadata. Where HLA class I and class II types were available, the types were taken from metadata supplied by the sample provider, not from assay-based typing.

In Seattle, one collaborating source enrolled patients while the infection was active and tracked those patients longitudinally over the course of disease. Whole blood was collected in K2EDTA tubes by collaborating institutions according to the institutions' own protocols. For TCRbeta analysis, collaborator samples were shipped as frozen whole blood, as isolated PBMCs, or as DNA extracted from either sample type. Trimmed from V: 5 bases; trimmed from J: 3 bases; junction bases lacking a gene match: 10. The germline V gene encodes CDR1 SNHLY and CDR2 FYNNEI. The CDR3 numbers 15 residues from cysteine through phenylalanine. The retained sequence is limited to the CDR3, 45 bases, with the frame set at the first base. Study-wide findings and limitations: How much clinical and demographic metadata was included differed by source and by participant, and the metadata was provided uncurated.

The chain is assembled from TRBV2 and TRBJ2-7; 7 nucleotides in the junction match TRBD1. This TCR was recovered from a woman aged 50 to 60 with COVID-19, enrolled during active disease. The sequenced material came from peripheral blood. The DNA sequence is given as TGTGCCAGCAGTTCGGGACAGATGACCGGCTACGAGCAGTACTTC. Translated, it gives CASSSGQMTGYEQYF.